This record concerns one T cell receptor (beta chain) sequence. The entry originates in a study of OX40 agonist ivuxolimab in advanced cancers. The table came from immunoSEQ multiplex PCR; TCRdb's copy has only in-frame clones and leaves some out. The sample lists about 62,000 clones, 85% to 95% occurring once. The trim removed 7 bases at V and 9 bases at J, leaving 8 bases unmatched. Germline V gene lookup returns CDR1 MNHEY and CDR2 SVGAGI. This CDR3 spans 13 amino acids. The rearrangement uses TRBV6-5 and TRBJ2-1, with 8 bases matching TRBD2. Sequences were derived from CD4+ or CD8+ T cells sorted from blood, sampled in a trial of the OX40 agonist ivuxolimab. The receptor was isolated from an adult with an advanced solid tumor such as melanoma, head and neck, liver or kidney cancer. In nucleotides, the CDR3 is TGTGCCAGCACGCCGGGGGGGCCCACTGAGCAGTTCTTC. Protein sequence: CASTPGGPTEQFF.